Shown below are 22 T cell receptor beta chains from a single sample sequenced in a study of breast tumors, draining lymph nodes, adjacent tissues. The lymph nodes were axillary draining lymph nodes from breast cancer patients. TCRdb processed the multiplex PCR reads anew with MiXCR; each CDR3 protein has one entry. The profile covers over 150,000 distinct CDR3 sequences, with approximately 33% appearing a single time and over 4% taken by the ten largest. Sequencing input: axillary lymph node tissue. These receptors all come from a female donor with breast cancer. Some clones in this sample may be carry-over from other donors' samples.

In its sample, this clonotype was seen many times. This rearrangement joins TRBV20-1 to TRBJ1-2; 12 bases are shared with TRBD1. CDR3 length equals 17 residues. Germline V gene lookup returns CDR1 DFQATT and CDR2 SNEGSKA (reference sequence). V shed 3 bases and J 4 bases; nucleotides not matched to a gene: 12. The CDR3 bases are TGCAGTGCTAGTGGGGGGGACAGGGGGCACCCCCTCTATGGCTACACCTTC. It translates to CSASGGDRGHPLYGYTF.

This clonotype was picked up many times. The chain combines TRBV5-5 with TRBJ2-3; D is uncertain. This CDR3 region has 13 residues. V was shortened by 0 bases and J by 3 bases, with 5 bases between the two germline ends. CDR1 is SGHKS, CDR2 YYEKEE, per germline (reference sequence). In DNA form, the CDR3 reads TGTGCCAGCAGCTTGGTCCCGACAGATACGCAGTATTTT. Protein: CASSLVPTDTQYF.

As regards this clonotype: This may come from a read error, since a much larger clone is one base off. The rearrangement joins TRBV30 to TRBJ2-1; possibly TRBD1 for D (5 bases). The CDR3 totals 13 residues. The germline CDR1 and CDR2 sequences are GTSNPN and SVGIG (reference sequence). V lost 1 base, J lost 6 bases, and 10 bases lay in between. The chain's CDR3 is CAWSAARANEQFF. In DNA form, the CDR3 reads TGTGCCTGGAGTGCGGCCAGGGCCAATGAGCAGTTCTTC.

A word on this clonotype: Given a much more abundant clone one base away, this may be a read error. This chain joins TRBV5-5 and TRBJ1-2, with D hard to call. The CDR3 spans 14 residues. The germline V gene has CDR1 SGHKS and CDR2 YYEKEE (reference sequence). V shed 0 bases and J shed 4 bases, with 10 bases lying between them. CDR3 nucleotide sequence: TGTGCCAGCAGCTTGGGGCAGACCTCCTATGGCTACACCTTC. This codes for CASSLGQTSYGYTF.

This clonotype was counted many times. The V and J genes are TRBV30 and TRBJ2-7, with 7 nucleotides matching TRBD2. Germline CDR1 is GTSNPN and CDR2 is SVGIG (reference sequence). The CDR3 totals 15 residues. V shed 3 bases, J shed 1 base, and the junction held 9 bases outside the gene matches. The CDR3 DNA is TGTGCCTGGAGCCTGATCCCGGGGGGATCCTACGAGCAGTACTTC. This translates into CAWSLIPGGSYEQYF.

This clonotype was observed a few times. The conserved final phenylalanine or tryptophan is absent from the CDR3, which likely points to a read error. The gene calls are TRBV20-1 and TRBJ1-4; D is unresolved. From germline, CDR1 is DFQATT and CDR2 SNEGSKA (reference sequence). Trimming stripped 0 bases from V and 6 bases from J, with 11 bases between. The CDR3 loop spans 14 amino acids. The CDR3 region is CSARDQMDDEKLFL. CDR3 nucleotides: TGCAGTGCTAGAGATCAGATGGATGATGAAAAACTGTTTTTA.

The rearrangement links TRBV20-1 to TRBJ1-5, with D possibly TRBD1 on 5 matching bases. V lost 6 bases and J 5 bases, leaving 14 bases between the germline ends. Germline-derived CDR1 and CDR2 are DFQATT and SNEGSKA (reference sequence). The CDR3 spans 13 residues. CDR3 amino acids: CSATLRGDQPQHF. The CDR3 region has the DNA TGCAGTGCAACCTTAAGGGGTGATCAGCCCCAGCATTTT.

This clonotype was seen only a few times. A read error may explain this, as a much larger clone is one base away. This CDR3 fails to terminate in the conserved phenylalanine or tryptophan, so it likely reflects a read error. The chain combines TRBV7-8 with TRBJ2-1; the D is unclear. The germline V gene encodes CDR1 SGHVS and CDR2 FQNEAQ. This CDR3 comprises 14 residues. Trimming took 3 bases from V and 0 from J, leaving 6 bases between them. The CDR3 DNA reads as TGTGCCAGCAGCTTCCCAAGCTCCTACAATGAGCAGTTCCTC. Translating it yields CASSFPSSYNEQFL.

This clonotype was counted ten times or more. The CDR3 loop is CASSQNPGALGTGELFF. The CDR3 DNA is TGCGCCAGCAGCCAAAACCCCGGGGCCTTGGGCACCGGGGAGCTGTTTTTT. The gene calls are TRBV4-1 and TRBJ2-2; TRBD1 or TRBD2 may be the D gene (5 bases each). The CDR3 has 17 amino acids. Deletions cut 2 bases from V and 4 bases from J, with 17 bases between. The germline gives CDR1 MGHRA, CDR2 YSYEKL.

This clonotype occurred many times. DNA of the CDR3: TGTGCCAGCTCACCACCAACAGGTAGCAATACGCAGTATTTT. Translating gives CASSPPTGSNTQYF. The V call is TRBV18, the J call TRBJ2-3; possibly TRBD1 for D (5 bases). Germline-derived CDR1 and CDR2 are KGHSH and LQKENI. V was pared by 0 bases and J by 7 bases, with 11 bases between. CDR3 length equals 14 residues.

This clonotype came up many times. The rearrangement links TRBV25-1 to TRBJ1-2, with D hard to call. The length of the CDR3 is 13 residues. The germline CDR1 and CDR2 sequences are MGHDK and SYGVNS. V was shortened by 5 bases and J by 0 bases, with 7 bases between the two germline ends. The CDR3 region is CASSFEANYGYTF. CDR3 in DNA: TGTGCCAGCAGTTTCGAAGCTAACTATGGCTACACCTTC.

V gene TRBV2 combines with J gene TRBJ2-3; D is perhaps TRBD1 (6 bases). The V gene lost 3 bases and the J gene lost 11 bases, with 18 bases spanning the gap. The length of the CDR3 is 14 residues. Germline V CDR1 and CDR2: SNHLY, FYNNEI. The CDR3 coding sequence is TGTGCCAGCAGTGACGAAAGGACAGACAATGAGCAGTATTTT. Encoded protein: CASSDERTDNEQYF.

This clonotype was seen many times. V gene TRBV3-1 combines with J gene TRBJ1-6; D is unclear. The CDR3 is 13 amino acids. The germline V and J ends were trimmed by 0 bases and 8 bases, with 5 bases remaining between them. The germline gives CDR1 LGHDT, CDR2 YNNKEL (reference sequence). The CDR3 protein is CASSQESYSPLHF. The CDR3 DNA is TGTGCCAGCAGCCAAGAGTCGTATTCACCCCTCCACTTT.

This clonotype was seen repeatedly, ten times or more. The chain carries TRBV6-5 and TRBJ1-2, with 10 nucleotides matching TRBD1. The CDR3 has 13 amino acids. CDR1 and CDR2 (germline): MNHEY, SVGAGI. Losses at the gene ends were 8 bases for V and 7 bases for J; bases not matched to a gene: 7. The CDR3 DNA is TGTGCCAGCGTTCCGGGACAGGGGTTTGGCTACACCTTC. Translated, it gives CASVPGQGFGYTF.

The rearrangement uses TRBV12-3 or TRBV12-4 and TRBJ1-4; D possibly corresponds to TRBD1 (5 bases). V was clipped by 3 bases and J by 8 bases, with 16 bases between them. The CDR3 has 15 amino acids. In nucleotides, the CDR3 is TGTGCCAGCAGTTTGGGGGTTTCAGGAGGAGAAAAACTGTTTTTT. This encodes CASSLGVSGGEKLFF.

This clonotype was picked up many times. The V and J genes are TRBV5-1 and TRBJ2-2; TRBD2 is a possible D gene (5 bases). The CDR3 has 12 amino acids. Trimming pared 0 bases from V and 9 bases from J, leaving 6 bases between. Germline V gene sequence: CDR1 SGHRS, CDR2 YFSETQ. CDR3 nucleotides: TGCGCCAGCAGCTTGGCTAGCCGGGAGCTGTTTTTT. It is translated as CASSLASRELFF.

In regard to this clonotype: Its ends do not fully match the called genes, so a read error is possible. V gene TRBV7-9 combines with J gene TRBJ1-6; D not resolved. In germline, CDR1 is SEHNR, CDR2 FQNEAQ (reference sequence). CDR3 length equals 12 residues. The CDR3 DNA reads TGTGCCAGCACAACGGGAAGTTCACTCCTCCACTTT. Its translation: CASTTGSSLLHF.

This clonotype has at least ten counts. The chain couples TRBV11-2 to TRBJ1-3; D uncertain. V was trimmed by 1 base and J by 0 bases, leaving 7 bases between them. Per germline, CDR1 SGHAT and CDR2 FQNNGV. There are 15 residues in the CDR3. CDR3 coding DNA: TGTGCCAGCAGCTTAGTTCAGGCCTCTGGAAACACCATATATTTT. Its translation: CASSLVQASGNTIYF.

As DNA, the CDR3 is TGTGCTAGAAAAACAGGGGCGGACAATCAGCCCCAGCATTTT. It is translated as CARKTGADNQPQHF. The rearrangement joins TRBV9 to TRBJ1-5; TRBD1 matches at 7 bases. Germline V gives CDR1 SGDLS, CDR2 YYNGEE. CDR3 length: 14 residues.

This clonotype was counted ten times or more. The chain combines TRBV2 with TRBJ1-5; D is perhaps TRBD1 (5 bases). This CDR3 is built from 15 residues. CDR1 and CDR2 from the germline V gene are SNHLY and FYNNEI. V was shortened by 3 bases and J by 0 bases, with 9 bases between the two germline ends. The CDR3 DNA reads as TGTGCCAGCAGTGAGGGACCGGCTAGCAATCAGCCCCAGCATTTT. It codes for CASSEGPASNQPQHF.

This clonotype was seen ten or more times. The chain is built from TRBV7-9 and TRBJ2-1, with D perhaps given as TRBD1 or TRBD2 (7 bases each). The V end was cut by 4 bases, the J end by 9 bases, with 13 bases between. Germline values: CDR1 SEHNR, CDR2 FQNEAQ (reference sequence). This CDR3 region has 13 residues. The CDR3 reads CASSSQGGGEQFF. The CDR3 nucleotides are TGTGCCAGCAGCTCGCAGGGGGGGGGTGAGCAGTTCTTC.

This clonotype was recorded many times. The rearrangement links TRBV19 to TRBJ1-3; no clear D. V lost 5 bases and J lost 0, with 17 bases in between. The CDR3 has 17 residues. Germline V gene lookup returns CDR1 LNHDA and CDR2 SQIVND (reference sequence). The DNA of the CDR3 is TGTGCCAGTAGTTACGATTTGGCCTGGGTCTCTGGAAACACCATATATTTT. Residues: CASSYDLAWVSGNTIYF.